This T cell receptor beta chain was captured by sequencing in a study of blood T cells in healthy people across ages. Germline trimming cut 7 bases from V and 5 bases from J; bases unmatched to any gene: 8. This CDR3 comprises 14 residues. Germline V gene lookup returns CDR1 ENHRY and CDR2 SYGVKD. Using a J-beta primer mix together with a sample-barcoded 5' primer, a second PCR was run for roughly 7 to 11 cycles. A template-switch adaptor with 12 random nucleotides tagged each cDNA molecule. TCRdb re-called the 5' RACE reads with MiXCR, one entry per CDR3 protein. The sample holds fewer than 800,000 distinct CDR3 sequences, 20% to 30% seen once. Separately, the same data were catalogued under a study of T cells of mothers and their children. That study reports: Three healthy Caucasian mothers and their six children were the donors.

The rearrangement links TRBV10-3 to TRBJ2-1; 7 nucleotides agree with TRBD1. The sample comprised blood. The sequence derives from a boy aged 5-17 years in good health. The CDR3 spells CAIIDRENNNEQFF. CDR3 DNA sequence: TGTGCCATCATCGACAGGGAAAACAACAATGAGCAGTTCTTC.